This T cell receptor beta chain was documented in a study of blood T cell dynamics during melanoma immunotherapy. Study information: Metastatic melanoma patients received first-line pembrolizumab or nivolumab plus ipilimumab.

V lost 10 bases to trimming and J lost 2 bases; unmatched junction nucleotides: 11. Germline values: CDR1 ENHRY, CDR2 SYGVKD. This CDR3 is built from 15 residues. Study conclusions and caveats: PBMC repertoires of eventual disease-control patients split at W3 into clonality or diversity gains. Whether repertoire-driving clones were melanoma-specific could not be determined.

As to time point: week 3, after first cycle of checkpoint inhibitor. Produced via immunoSEQ multiplex PCR; TCRdb's table is partial and in-frame only. The table has 25,000 to 35,000 clones, around four fifths seen once; the top ten hold over 9%. About this clone itself: Its antigen is as yet unknown.

The V gene is TRBV10-3, the J gene TRBJ2-3; TRBD2 agrees at 8 bases. The receptor comes from a human donor with melanoma. Sequenced material: blood, taken from a patient treated with checkpoint blockade. CDR3 DNA: TGTGCCACAGGCCCCGGGGGGGGGTCCACAGATACGCAGTATTTT. Translated, it gives CATGPGGGSTDTQYF.